Following are 21 T cell receptor beta chains from one sample sequenced in a study of cytomegalovirus exposure and HLA in healthy donors (dated by TCRdb to 2016 to 2017). Library generation was performed with the immunoSEQ multiplex PCR assay. TCRdb provides this immuneACCESS table in a form limited to in-frame rearrangements. Some clones are lacking; in checked studies, under half of them reflect an unresolved V gene, and why the rest are absent is not known. Counted in this sample were tens of thousands of clones; 85% to 95% of them appeared once. The ten largest clones add up to around 1.1% of the sample. Input material: PBMCs. All receptors come from a young woman in good health and CMV-seropositive.

The chain carries TRBV7-2 and TRBJ2-7; D remains unclear. The germline gives CDR1 SGHTA, CDR2 FQGNSA. V lost 2 bases to trimming and J lost 1 base, with 6 bases between them. The CDR3 runs 13 residues. Here the CDR3 reads CASSLSPSYEQYF. CDR3 DNA: TGTGCCAGCAGCTTATCTCCTTCCTACGAGCAGTACTTC.

This clone has a handful of counts. This chain uses TRBV7-9 with TRBJ2-7; D might be TRBD2 (6 bases). Between the trimmed V and J ends, which lost 5 bases and 6 bases, there was a span of 17 bases. Germline V gene sequence: CDR1 SEHNR, CDR2 FQNEAQ (reference sequence). The CDR3 runs to 14 residues. CDR3 protein: CASSADGREFEQYF. The CDR3 DNA follows: TGTGCCAGCAGCGCCGACGGACGGGAGTTCGAGCAGTACTTC.

The chain links TRBV11-2 to TRBJ2-4; D gene uncertain. V dropped 0 bases and J dropped 3 bases, with 6 bases sitting between them. CDR1 SGHAT and CDR2 FQNNGV come from the germline V gene. The CDR3 loop spans 14 amino acids. The CDR3 coding sequence is TGTGCCAGCAGCTTAGACCAGAACAAAAACATTCAGTACTTC. Its translation is CASSLDQNKNIQYF. The variable domain in full, with the rest retrieved from reference TRBV11-2 and TRBJ2-4, is EAGVAQSPRYKIIEKRQSVAFWCNPISGHATLYWYQQILGQGPKLLIQFQNNGVVDDSQLPKDRFSAERLKGVDSTLKIQPAKLEDSAVYLCASSLDQNKNIQYFGAGTRLSVL.

The V gene is TRBV9, the J gene TRBJ2-3; 8 bases map to TRBD1. The length of the CDR3 is 17 residues. The germline V gene encodes CDR1 SGDLS and CDR2 YYNGEE. J lost 1 base, V lost 4 bases, and 11 bases had no gene match. DNA for the CDR3: TGTGCCAGCAGCCCCACCCGACCGGGACAGGGCACAGATACGCAGTATTTT. Translating gives CASSPTRPGQGTDTQYF.

The chain is built from TRBV4-1 and TRBJ1-2, with unresolved D. Looked up from germline, CDR1 is MGHRA and CDR2 is YSYEKL. This CDR3 spans 13 amino acids. Trimming pared 5 bases from V and 10 bases from J, leaving 17 bases between. The CDR3 DNA reads TGCGCCAGCAGCTCCGGTCCGGTCTTTAACTACACCTTC. Amino acid sequence: CASSSGPVFNYTF.

The rearrangement links TRBV4-2 to TRBJ2-4; 7 bases align to TRBD1. Germline loops: CDR1 LGHNA, CDR2 YNFKEQ. The length of the CDR3 is 15 residues. V dropped 2 bases and J dropped 1; count of bases not matched to a gene: 2. The CDR3 DNA reads TGTGCCAGCAGCCAAAGGGACAGCGCCAAAAACATTCAGTACTTC. Translated: CASSQRDSAKNIQYF.

V gene TRBV7-9 combines with J gene TRBJ2-7; D possibly corresponds to TRBD1 (6 bases). The germline V gene encodes CDR1 SEHNR and CDR2 FQNEAQ (reference sequence). Trimming took off 3 bases at V and 0 bases at J, with 9 bases between the two ends. The CDR3 runs to 14 residues. The DNA of the CDR3 is TGTGCCAGCAGCTTGGGACAAAGCTCCTACGAGCAGTACTTC. Protein sequence: CASSLGQSSYEQYF.

The J gene is TRBJ2-7, the V gene TRBV18; D may be TRBD1 (5 bases). The CDR3 sequence is 15 residues long. Germline V CDR1 and CDR2: KGHSH, LQKENI. V dropped 3 bases and J dropped 0 bases, with 12 bases sitting between them. The CDR3 reads CASSPQGSSSYEQYF. For the CDR3, the DNA is TGTGCCAGCTCACCCCAGGGCTCCAGCTCCTACGAGCAGTACTTC.

J is TRBJ2-1 and V is TRBV27, with TRBD2 matching 8 bases. V was pared by 5 bases and J by 5 bases, with 11 bases of the junction left unmatched. Germline values: CDR1 MNHEY, CDR2 SMNVEV (reference sequence). This CDR3 has 16 amino acids. The CDR3 protein is CASSAWVSGKNNEQFF. The CDR3, as DNA: TGTGCCAGCAGTGCTTGGGTTAGCGGGAAAAACAATGAGCAGTTCTTC.

The rearrangement joins TRBV5-1 to TRBJ2-5; 7 nucleotides line up with TRBD2. CDR3 length: 13 amino acids. The germline gives CDR1 SGHRS, CDR2 YFSETQ. J gave up 5 bases and V 2 bases, and 3 bases lay outside the gene matches. CDR3 coding DNA: TGCGCCAGCAGCTTCGGGGGGTGGGAGACCCAGTACTTC. Residues: CASSFGGWETQYF.

This chain links TRBV5-6 with TRBJ1-2; 9 nucleotides match TRBD1. Germline V gene sequence: CDR1 SGHDT, CDR2 YYEEEE. Trimming at V came to 4 bases and at J to 7 bases, leaving 14 bases not matched to a gene. The CDR3 length is 16 residues. CDR3 bases: TGTGCCAGCAGCATAAACCGGGGACAGGGAATAAGTGGCTACACCTTC. Its protein product is CASSINRGQGISGYTF.

The gene calls are TRBV18 and TRBJ2-7; 8 bases map to TRBD1. The V gene's germline CDR1 is KGHSH and CDR2 LQKENI. The V and J ends lost 3 bases and 5 bases, in that order; junction bases with no gene match: 6. The CDR3 totals 14 residues. CDR3 coding DNA: TGTGCCAGCTCACCTACAGGGGGAAGCGACGAGCAGTACTTC. Encoded protein: CASSPTGGSDEQYF.

CDR3 DNA sequence: TGTGCCAGCAGTCCCCAGGGACAGCCGAACACCGGGGAGCTGTTTTTT. Translated, it gives CASSPQGQPNTGELFF. The genes are TRBV28 and TRBJ2-2, with 7 bases that match TRBD1. Germline V gene data show CDR1 as MDHEN and CDR2 as SYDVKM. The V gene end was trimmed by 5 bases and the J gene end by 0 bases; junction bases not matched to a gene: 6. This CDR3 region has 16 residues.

This chain uses TRBV21-1 with TRBJ2-5; the tabulated D call, TRBD2, remains unverified against the DNA. TRBV21-1 is deemed a pseudogene. The CDR3 has 13 residues. The CDR3 DNA reads as TGTGCCAGCAGCGGGCTAGCTGGGAAGACCCAGTACTTC. This encodes CASSGLAGKTQYF.

This clone appeared a single time. The V and J genes are TRBV28 and TRBJ2-1; 12 positions agree with TRBD2. V gave up 8 bases and J gave up 3 bases; unmatched junction bases: 5. The CDR3 sequence is 15 residues long. Germline assignment: CDR1 MDHEN and CDR2 SYDVKM. The CDR3 here is CASGRTSGIYNEQFF. For the CDR3, the DNA is TGTGCCAGCGGCAGGACTAGCGGGATCTACAATGAGCAGTTCTTC.

V usage is TRBV29-1 and J usage is TRBJ1-3, with TRBD1 matching over 7 bases. Germline assignment: CDR1 SQVTM and CDR2 ANQGSEA. The ends lost 0 bases at V and 11 bases at J; junction bases unmatched: 4. The CDR3 totals 12 residues. CDR3 sequence reads: CSVEDLGGAIYF. CDR3 bases: TGCAGCGTTGAAGATCTAGGGGGCGCCATATATTTT.

This clone was seen only a few times. The rearrangement joins TRBV4-3 to TRBJ1-2; 7 nucleotides match TRBD1. V gave up 3 bases and J gave up 0 bases; unmatched junction bases: 4. CDR1 is LGHNA and CDR2 is YSLEER in the germline V gene. The length of the CDR3 is 15 residues. The CDR3 region is CASSHRQGSNYGYTF. DNA for the CDR3: TGCGCCAGCAGCCACCGACAGGGATCTAACTATGGCTACACCTTC.

The chain combines TRBV27 with TRBJ2-7; D perhaps matches TRBD2 (6 bases). V lost 3 bases and J lost 4, with 13 bases in between. This CDR3 is 14 amino acids long. Germline CDR1 reads MNHEY; CDR2 reads SMNVEV (reference sequence). The CDR3 coding sequence is TGTGCCAGCAGTTTTCGGGAGATCGGGTACGAGCAGTACTTC. It codes for CASSFREIGYEQYF.

This clone was seen just once. The chain is built from TRBV19 and TRBJ2-7, with D possibly matching TRBD2 (6 bases). V was pared by 6 bases and J by 2 bases, with 26 bases between. The germline CDR1 and CDR2 sequences are LNHDA and SQIVND (reference sequence). This CDR3 has 18 residues. Here the CDR3 DNA reads TGTGCCAGTAGGAGAGACGACGCTGGGGGGTCAGGAACCTACGAGCAGTACTTC. It yields the protein CASRRDDAGGSGTYEQYF.

The chain is built from TRBV4-1 and TRBJ1-4; possibly TRBD1 for D (5 bases). CDR1 and CDR2 (germline): MGHRA, YSYEKL. This CDR3 is built from 11 residues. Trimming shortened V by 4 bases and J by 12 bases, and 9 bases separated the two germline ends. Here the CDR3 reads CASSPPRELFF. The CDR3 coding sequence is TGCGCCAGCAGCCCACCCAGGGAACTGTTTTTT.

V gene TRBV29-1 combines with J gene TRBJ1-2; perhaps TRBD1 as D (5 bases). With 8 bases removed from V and 4 bases from J, the gap between germline ends came to 17 bases. The CDR3 is made up of 13 amino acids. Germline assignment: CDR1 SQVTM and CDR2 ANQGSEA. The CDR3: CSPEYGGLYGYTF. For the CDR3, the DNA is TGCAGCCCCGAATACGGGGGACTCTATGGCTACACCTTC.